This T cell receptor (beta chain) is drawn from a study of blood T cell repertoires in COVID-19. Profiled with immunoSEQ multiplex PCR; TCRdb holds only in-frame clones, not every one. The sample shows about 67,000 clones, 75% to 85% of them seen only once. From germline, CDR1 is SGHNT and CDR2 YYREEE (reference sequence). The CDR3 runs 16 residues. V lost 0 bases and J lost 5, with 17 bases in between. This receptor was taken from a woman aged 55-69 years with acute or convalescent COVID-19. The rearrangement links TRBV5-4 to TRBJ1-1; D perhaps matches TRBD1 (5 bases). Sequenced material: peripheral blood. In DNA form, the CDR3 reads TGTGCCAGCAGCTTGGAGGCTGGGGCGGTCGGGACTGAAGCTTTCTTT. It codes for CASSLEAGAVGTEAFF.